This T cell receptor (beta chain) was identified during a study of T cell responses to AZD1222 COVID-19 vaccine. Whole-study findings and limits: Possibly, clonal diversity was underestimated; donors were largely white British and included more females. Dominant CD4 TCR responses targeted spike regions 160-218 and 743-854. Scientists sampled the repertoires only once the peak T cell response had passed.

V trimming: 1 base; J trimming: 2 bases; junction bases outside the gene matches: 3. The CDR3 covers 15 residues. Germline V gives CDR1 LGHNA, CDR2 YNFKEQ. Details on this clone: Antigen specificity is unknown.

Repertoires were generated with immunoSEQ multiplex PCR, while TCRdb's copy carries only in-frame clones and drops some. The data show under 200,000 clones, with around nine tenths seen just once and about 4% held by the top ten. This TCR came from an adult who received the MenACWY meningococcal vaccine as a control. The input for sequencing was peripheral blood, taken 28 days after the second dose of the MenACWY control vaccine. The chain combines TRBV4-2 with TRBJ2-3; 7 nucleotides agree with TRBD2. Here the CDR3 reads CASSQVSGNTDTQYF. CDR3 DNA sequence: TGTGCCAGCAGCCAAGTGAGCGGGAACACAGATACGCAGTATTTT.